The 17 T cell receptor beta chains listed next were all sequenced from one sample in a study of blood T cell repertoires in COVID-19. Produced via immunoSEQ multiplex PCR; TCRdb's table is partial and in-frame only. In the table there are about 130,000 clones, roughly 90% of which are singletons. The specimen sequenced was peripheral blood. The receptors originated from a woman of 80 years or more with acute or convalescent COVID-19.

The gene calls are TRBV7-2 and TRBJ1-1; D not resolved. Germline CDR1 and CDR2: SGHTA and FQGNSA. The CDR3 runs to 14 residues. The V end lost 5 bases, the J end lost 11 bases, and 21 bases lay between the germline ends. Here the CDR3 DNA reads TGTGCCAGCAGCCTTCCGGGTCTCCCTTCTAGGGCTTTCTTT. Amino acids: CASSLPGLPSRAFF.

For the CDR3, the DNA is TGTGCCAGCAGTGAGCGGGTTTATAGCAATCAGCCCCAGCATTTT. It yields the protein CASSERVYSNQPQHF. This chain joins TRBV6-4 and TRBJ1-5; D uncertain. The CDR3 loop spans 15 amino acids. Germline V gives CDR1 MRHNA, CDR2 SNTAGT. Trimming pared 3 bases from V and 0 bases from J, leaving 9 bases between.

The sample holds a few counts of this clone. The V gene is TRBV2, the J gene TRBJ2-1, with TRBD2 matching over 13 bases. With 6 bases clipped from V and 8 bases from J, the junction kept 7 bases outside the gene matches. Germline lookup yields CDR1 SNHLY and CDR2 FYNNEI. The CDR3 sequence is 15 residues long. CDR3 protein: CASRDGLAGVDEQFF. CDR3 bases: TGTGCCAGCAGAGACGGACTAGCGGGAGTTGATGAGCAGTTCTTC.

This clone was picked up a small number of times. Additional DNA sequences in this sample encode the identical CDR3. The chain links TRBV9 to TRBJ2-2; 8 bases fit TRBD1. This CDR3 spans 14 amino acids. Germline CDR1 SGDLS, CDR2 YYNGEE. V was clipped by 0 bases and J by 5 bases; unmatched bases: 0. This CDR3 reads CASSVGQGTGELFF. The CDR3 region has the DNA TGTGCCAGCAGCGTAGGACAGGGGACCGGGGAGCTGTTTTTT. The entire variable domain, with the rest obtained from reference TRBV9 and TRBJ2-2, is as follows: DSGVTQTPKHLITATGQRVTLRCSPRSGDLSVYWYQQSLDQGLQFLIQYYNGEERAKGNILERFSAQQFPDLHSELNLSSLELGDSALYFCASSVGQGTGELFFGEGSRLTVL.

V is TRBV4-3 and J is TRBJ1-5, with unresolved D. Germline V gene data show CDR1 as LGHNA and CDR2 as YSLEER. Trimming took 0 bases from V and 0 from J, leaving 12 bases between them. This CDR3 spans 17 amino acids. The CDR3 loop reads CASSQDASGYSNQPQHF. DNA for the CDR3: TGCGCCAGCAGCCAAGATGCCTCGGGTTATAGCAATCAGCCCCAGCATTTT.

The CDR3 sequence is CAISERQGGLNSPLHF. In DNA form, the CDR3 reads TGTGCCATCAGTGAGAGACAGGGGGGCTTGAATTCACCCCTCCACTTT. This sequence joins TRBV10-3 and TRBJ1-6; 9 bases align to TRBD1. V shed 2 bases, J shed 7 bases, and the junction held 6 bases outside the gene matches. Germline V gene lookup returns CDR1 ENHRY and CDR2 SYGVKD. The CDR3 spans 16 residues.

This clone was found once. V and J are TRBV5-1 and TRBJ2-2; 7 nucleotides align to TRBD1. CDR1 is SGHRS and CDR2 is YFSETQ in the germline V gene. The CDR3 loop spans 17 amino acids. Germline trimming cut 4 bases from V and 1 base from J; bases unmatched to any gene: 10. CDR3 coding DNA: TGCGCCAGCAGCGAAAGAACAGGGGCTCTGAACACCGGGGAGCTGTTTTTT. Protein product: CASSERTGALNTGELFF.

The rearrangement uses TRBV6-2 or TRBV6-3 and TRBJ2-5; 7 bases match TRBD1. Per the germline V gene, CDR1 is MNHEY and CDR2 is SVGEGT. CDR3 size: 14 residues. With V trimmed by 5 bases and J by 5 bases, 8 bases remained unmatched. As DNA, the CDR3 is TGTGCCAGCAGTAAGACAGGGATGTCGGAGACCCAGTACTTC. This translates into CASSKTGMSETQYF.

The genes are TRBV14 and TRBJ1-4, with unresolved D. Germline V gene sequence: CDR1 SGHDN, CDR2 FVKESK. Trimming stripped 1 base from V and 5 bases from J, with 5 bases between. The CDR3 consists of 13 residues. Here the CDR3 reads CASSQGRNEKLFF. The DNA of the CDR3 is TGTGCCAGCAGCCAAGGGCGGAATGAAAAACTGTTTTTT.

J is TRBJ2-7 and V is TRBV29-1, with 7 bases aligning to TRBD2. Looked up from germline, CDR1 is SQVTM and CDR2 is ANQGSEA. The CDR3 covers 12 residues. V gave up 8 bases and J gave up 3 bases; unmatched junction bases: 7. DNA of the CDR3: TGCAGCTTTACTAGCGCCGACTACGAGCAGTACTTC. This gives the protein CSFTSADYEQYF.

This chain connects TRBV29-1 to TRBJ1-1, with D possibly being TRBD1 (5 bases). Germline V CDR1 and CDR2: SQVTM, ANQGSEA. Trimming cost V 3 bases and J 14 bases, with 16 bases left between them. The CDR3 loop spans 11 amino acids. CDR3 DNA sequence: TGCAGCGTTGAGGTTACCAGGGCGTCGTTCTTT. This translates into CSVEVTRASFF.

This chain connects TRBV7-3 to TRBJ2-1, with 10 bases matching TRBD2. The CDR3 runs to 15 residues. Germline trimming cut 1 base from V and 7 bases from J; bases unmatched to any gene: 4. Germline assignment: CDR1 SGHTA and CDR2 FQGTGA. Written as DNA, the CDR3 is TGTGCCAGCAGCTTAAAAGCGGGGGGGATAAATGAGCAGTTCTTC. Translating gives CASSLKAGGINEQFF. The full variable domain, its missing parts supplied by reference TRBV7-3 and TRBJ2-1, is GAGVSQTPSNKVTEKGKYVELRCDPISGHTALYWYRQSLGQGPEFLIYFQGTGAADDSGLPNDRFFAVRPEGSVSTLKIQRTERGDSAVYLCASSLKAGGINEQFFGPGTRLTVL.

The chain recombines TRBV6-2 or TRBV6-3 with TRBJ2-3, with D perhaps matching TRBD2 (7 bases). This CDR3 is 15 amino acids long. Germline-derived CDR1 and CDR2 are MNHEY and SVGEGT. V gave up 4 bases and J gave up 3 bases, with 14 bases separating them. The CDR3: CASSWGGPVTDTQYF. CDR3 bases: TGTGCCAGCAGTTGGGGGGGGCCGGTAACAGATACGCAGTATTTT.

The gene calls are TRBV27 and TRBJ1-2; D is undetermined. The CDR3 is 13 residues long. Trimming shortened V by 3 bases and J by 9 bases, and 14 bases separated the two germline ends. Germline loops: CDR1 MNHEY, CDR2 SMNVEV (reference sequence). CDR3 in amino acids: CASSFVGEFRYTF. The CDR3 nucleotides are TGTGCCAGCAGTTTCGTCGGGGAATTTCGCTACACCTTC.

The J gene is TRBJ2-5, the V gene TRBV3-1 (or the pseudogene TRBV3-2), with TRBD2 matching over 14 bases. This CDR3 is 16 amino acids long. Germline V lookup: CDR1 LGHDT, CDR2 YNNKEL (reference sequence). Trimming took 4 bases from V and 3 from J; bases not matched to a gene: 4. CDR3 coding DNA: TGTGCCAGCAGCCCGGTGGGACTAGCGGGGGAAGAGACCCAGTACTTC. As protein: CASSPVGLAGEETQYF.

This chain connects TRBV27 to TRBJ2-7, with 8 positions matching TRBD1. V lost 9 bases, J lost 7 bases, and 11 bases stayed unmatched. The CDR3 has 13 residues. Germline V gene lookup returns CDR1 MNHEY and CDR2 SMNVEV (reference sequence). The CDR3 is CARRKDRVKEQYF. The DNA of the CDR3 is TGTGCCAGAAGAAAGGACAGGGTAAAAGAGCAGTACTTC.

In this sample, this clone turned up a few times. DNA of the CDR3: TGTGCCACCTCCACACTAACAGGGAAACCTGAGCAGTTCTTC. Translating gives CATSTLTGKPEQFF. J is TRBJ2-1 and V is TRBV19; TRBD1 is a possible D gene (6 bases). Germline V lookup: CDR1 LNHDA, CDR2 SQIVND (reference sequence). Between the trimmed V and J ends, which lost 10 bases and 9 bases, there was a span of 22 bases. The CDR3 is 14 residues long.